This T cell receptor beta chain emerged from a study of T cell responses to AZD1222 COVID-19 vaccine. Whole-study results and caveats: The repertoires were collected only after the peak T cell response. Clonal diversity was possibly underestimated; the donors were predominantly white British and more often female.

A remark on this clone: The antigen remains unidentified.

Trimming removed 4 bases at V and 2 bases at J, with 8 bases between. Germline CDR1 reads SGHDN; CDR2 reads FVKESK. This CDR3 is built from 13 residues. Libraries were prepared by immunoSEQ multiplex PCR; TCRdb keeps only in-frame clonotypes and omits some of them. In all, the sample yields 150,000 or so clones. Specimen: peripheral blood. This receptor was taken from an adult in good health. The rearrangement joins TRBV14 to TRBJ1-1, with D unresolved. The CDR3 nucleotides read TGTGCCAGCAGCCCCCGAAGCAACACTGAAGCTTTCTTT. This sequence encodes CASSPRSNTEAFF. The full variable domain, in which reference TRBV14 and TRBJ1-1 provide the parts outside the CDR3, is EAGVTQFPSHSVIEKGQTVTLRCDPISGHDNLYWYRRVMGKEIKFLLHFVKESKQDESGMPNNRFLAERTGGTYSTLKVQPAELEDSGVYFCASSPRSNTEAFFGQGTRLTVV.